Listed below are T cell receptor beta chains from one sample, sequenced in a study of T cell repertoires in aging, cancer and after chemotherapy. In TCRdb, the multiplex PCR reads were re-called with MiXCR into one record per CDR3 protein. The data show some 9,700 distinct CDR3 sequences, about 33% seen once. Sequenced input: blood. Receptors were obtained from a human donor in good health. The CDR3 runs from the conserved cysteine through the conserved F or W. D genes are given only for firm matches. Not every row has a clone size; where given, it reads once, few, many or a size class.

TRBJ2-1 15 TRBD2 few TRBV10-3 TGTGCCAGCCTAGCGGGGGGGCAGTTATACAATGAGCAGTTCTTC CASLAGGQLYNEQFF
TRBJ2-2 15 . medium-sized TRBV29-1 TGCAGCGCCGTCGGGGGCGGGGGGAACACCGGGGAGCTGTTTTTT CSAVGGGGNTGELFF
TRBJ1-6 13 . . TRBV19 TGTGCCAGTAGTATAGATCTACCTTCACCCCTCCACTTT CASSIDLPSPLHF
TRBJ1-2 9 . . TRBV30 TGTGCCTGGATGGCAGGAAACACCTTC CAWMAGNTF
TRBJ2-1 13 . medium-sized TRBV29-1 TGCAGCGTTGAACCACAGGGTCGGGAGGAGGTTTTCTTC CSVEPQGREEVFF
TRBJ2-5 14 TRBD1 . TRBV7-2 TGTGCCAGCAGCGCCCCGGGACAGAAAGAGACCCAGTACTTC CASSAPGQKETQYF
TRBJ2-5 16 . few TRBV11-3 TGTGCCAGCAGCTTATACACCGGACAGATTCAAGAGACCCAGTACTTC CASSLYTGQIQETQYF
TRBJ2-7 12 . . TRBV6-1 TGTGCCAGCAGGCCCGGGTTCAACGAGCAGTACTTC CASRPGFNEQYF
TRBJ2-5 15 . . TRBV6-1 TGTGCCAGCAATCCCTGGGCGGGGAACCAAGAGACCCAGTACTTC CASNPWAGNQETQYF
TRBJ2-5 16 . . TRBV5-4 TGTGCCAGCAGCTTGGAAGTTCGGGGGGCACGAGAGACCCAGTACTTC CASSLEVRGARETQYF
TRBJ1-6 14 TRBD1 few TRBV6-6 TGTGCCAGCAGTGGACAGGGTAGGAATTCACCCCTCCACTTT CASSGQGRNSPLHF
TRBJ2-3 17 TRBD2 few TRBV5-4 TGTGCCAGCAGCTTGGGACAGCGGGGGGACCATAGTGATCCGCAGTATTTT CASSLGQRGDHSDPQYF
TRBJ1-2 14 . . TRBV6-1 TGTGCCAGCACCCGACTGCCAGGGTCGGATGGCTACACCTTC CASTRLPGSDGYTF
TRBJ2-2 17 TRBD2 . TRBV5-1 TGCGCCAGCAAGCTAGTTCCGGGGGGGGAGAACACCGGGGAGCTGTTTTTT CASKLVPGGENTGELFF
TRBJ2-1 15 . . TRBV10-3 TGTGCCATCAGTGAGTTCCGTAGCGACTACAATGAGCAGTTCTTC CAISEFRSDYNEQFF